The 25 T cell receptor beta chains reported below all come from one sample, sequenced in a study of sequential checkpoint blockade in melanoma (dated by TCRdb to between 2018 and 2021). The library was obtained by the immunoSEQ multiplex PCR assay. In its TCRdb copy, this immuneACCESS table keeps in-frame sequences only and misses some clones. Where compared with another copy, unresolved V genes explain less than half of these, and the others have no known cause. This sample has about 13,000 clones in its table, and 76% of those were observed once. The ten top clones hold 50% of the sample. The meaning of the sample's treatment or condition label: randomized to nivolumab then ipilimumab (arm A) or the reverse (arm B). The sequencing here drew on CD8+ T cells sorted from blood (inferred from file names), taken from a patient given nivolumab and ipilimumab in sequence. These receptors all stem from a human patient with melanoma. Some clones in this sample may be carry-over from other donors' samples.

V is TRBV7-8 and J is TRBJ2-7; TRBD2 aligns across 7 bases. This CDR3 contains 12 residues. Germline values: CDR1 SGHVS, CDR2 FQNEAQ. After removal of 3 bases from V and 7 bases from J, the junction contained 3 bases not matched to a gene. The CDR3 region is CASSFGGREQYF. CDR3 nucleotide sequence: TGTGCCAGCAGCTTCGGGGGGAGAGAGCAGTACTTC.

V and J are TRBV30 and TRBJ2-3; 7 nucleotides line up with TRBD2. CDR3 length: 14 amino acids. Germline V gene sequence: CDR1 GTSNPN, CDR2 SVGIG (reference sequence). The trim removed 2 bases at V and 1 base at J, leaving 3 bases unmatched. The CDR3 loop reads CAWSRSGGTDTQYF. The CDR3 bases are TGTGCCTGGAGTAGGAGCGGGGGCACAGATACGCAGTATTTT.

The sample holds one count of this clone. This chain links TRBV2 with TRBJ2-1; D gene unclear. The CDR3 extends over 13 amino acids. Trimming removed 3 bases at V and 4 bases at J, with 7 bases between. Germline CDR1 is SNHLY and CDR2 is FYNNEI. The CDR3 is CASSEFTYNEQFF. CDR3 bases: TGTGCCAGCAGTGAGTTTACTTACAATGAGCAGTTCTTC.

DNA of the CDR3: TGCGCCAGCAGCTTGGCAGTTGTGGCGGGGGCGCTCCCGGATACGCAGTATTTT. Amino acids: CASSLAVVAGALPDTQYF. The chain combines TRBV5-1 with TRBJ2-3, with D maybe TRBD2 (7 bases). Germline CDR1 and CDR2: SGHRS and YFSETQ. This CDR3 has 18 amino acids. The V gene lost 0 bases and the J gene lost 6 bases, with 23 bases spanning the gap.

Worth noting for this clone: The junction shows a germline mismatch at one end, possibly a read error. DNA of the CDR3: TGCGCCAGCAGCCAGGGACGACAGGGGGCCTACGAGCAGTACTTC. This translates into CASSQGRQGAYEQYF. This rearrangement joins TRBV7-9 to TRBJ2-5; 9 positions agree with TRBD1. The DNA end favors TRBJ2-7, so the J call may be wrong. This CDR3 spans 15 amino acids. The germline gives CDR1 SEHNR, CDR2 FQNEAQ (reference sequence).

Notes on this clone: Germline is not matched at one junction end, which may reflect a read error. This chain links TRBV7-6 with TRBJ2-7, with 9 bases matching TRBD1. This CDR3 has 13 residues. From germline, CDR1 is SGHVS and CDR2 FNYEAQ. The CDR3 nucleotides are TGTGCCAGCAGCTTAGGAGCCGGGACAGGGTTGCTTTTC. This codes for CASSLGAGTGLLF.

The genes are TRBV2 and TRBJ2-7, with 9 bases matching TRBD1. This CDR3 contains 15 residues. J was trimmed by 1 base and V by 3 bases; bases with no gene match: 4. CDR1 is SNHLY and CDR2 is FYNNEI in the germline V gene. The CDR3 sequence is CASSETDRGSYEQYF. CDR3 nucleotides: TGTGCCAGCAGTGAGACTGACAGGGGGTCCTACGAGCAGTACTTC. The full variable domain, in which reference TRBV2 and TRBJ2-7 provide the parts outside the CDR3, is EPEVTQTPSHQVTQMGQEVILRCVPISNHLYFYWYRQILGQKVEFLVSFYNNEISEKSEIFDDQFSVERPDGSNFTLKIRSTKLEDSAMYFCASSETDRGSYEQYFGPGTRLTVT.

In regard to this clone: The junction differs from germline at one of its ends, possibly a read error. The rearrangement uses TRBV7-7 and TRBJ2-3, with TRBD2 as a possible D gene (6 bases). The CDR3 contains 18 residues. Germline CDR1 SSHAT, CDR2 FNYEAQ (reference sequence). CDR3 sequence: CASSLGAVGTPRLDTQYF. CDR3 in DNA: TGTGCTAGCAGCTTGGGCGCTGTGGGGACTCCCCGCCTGGATACGCAGTATTTT. Looking up the rest from reference TRBV7-7 and TRBJ2-3 gives the full variable domain: GAGVSQSPRYKVTKRGQDVTLRCDPISSHATLYWYQQALGQGPEFLTYFNYEAQPDKSGLPSDRFSAERPEGSISTLTIQRTEQRDSAMYRCASSLGAVGTPRLDTQYFGPGTRLTVL.

The chain is built from TRBV28 and TRBJ1-5, with 7 bases matching TRBD1. Germline V CDR1 and CDR2: MDHEN, SYDVKM. V shed 1 base, J shed 1 base, and the junction held 4 bases outside the gene matches. The CDR3 sequence is 16 residues long. CDR3 bases: TGTGCCAGCAGTTTATTCGTCAGGGGGAGCAATCAGCCCCAGCATTTT. Its translation: CASSLFVRGSNQPQHF.

The chain has TRBV6-5 and TRBJ2-1, with 8 bases identical to TRBD1. The CDR3 contains 15 residues. CDR1 MNHEY and CDR2 SVGAGI come from the germline V gene. V was pared by 0 bases and J by 6 bases, with 4 bases of the junction left unmatched. The CDR3 region has the DNA TGTGCCAGCAGTTACTCGCAGGGGGCGAGCAATGAGCAGTTCTTC. It translates to CASSYSQGASNEQFF.

The V gene is TRBV19, the J gene TRBJ1-5; D ambiguous. CDR1 and CDR2 from the germline V gene are LNHDA and SQIVND (reference sequence). The ends were cut back, 5 bases at V and 0 bases at J, with 11 bases in the middle. The CDR3 has 15 amino acids. The CDR3 sequence is CASSQTDHSNQPQHF. The CDR3 region has the DNA TGTGCCAGTAGTCAAACAGATCATAGCAATCAGCCCCAGCATTTT.

This sequence joins TRBV4-2 and TRBJ1-5; 7 bases map to TRBD1. Germline CDR1 is LGHNA and CDR2 is YNFKEQ. The CDR3 runs to 17 residues. The V segment lost 1 base and the J segment 3 bases; nucleotides outside the gene matches: 9. The CDR3 reads CASSQVGRQGPNQPQHF. CDR3 sequence (DNA): TGTGCCAGCAGCCAAGTCGGACGACAGGGACCCAATCAGCCCCAGCATTTT.

Worth noting for this clone: This sample also contains other DNA sequences that code for the same CDR3. The chain uses TRBV9 and TRBJ2-5; TRBD2 is a possible D gene (6 bases). The CDR3 sequence is 15 residues long. Germline V lookup: CDR1 SGDLS, CDR2 YYNGEE. Trimming shortened V by 0 bases and J by 2 bases, and 11 bases separated the two germline ends. CDR3 loop: CASSVAGTVQETQYF. The CDR3 region has the DNA TGTGCCAGCAGCGTAGCTGGGACTGTTCAAGAGACCCAGTACTTC.

This chain joins TRBV29-1 and TRBJ2-2; D gene unclear. Germline CDR1 SQVTM, CDR2 ANQGSEA. V dropped 3 bases and J dropped 1 base, with 9 bases sitting between them. The CDR3 extends over 14 amino acids. The CDR3 here is CSVDPAGNTGELFF. The CDR3 DNA is TGCAGCGTTGATCCGGCAGGGAACACCGGGGAGCTGTTTTTT.

The chain employs TRBV30 and TRBJ2-5; D is undetermined. The tail of the sequence fits TRBJ2-7 better, so the J call may be wrong. CDR3 length equals 13 residues. Per the germline V gene, CDR1 is GTSNPN and CDR2 is SVGIG (reference sequence). The CDR3 nucleotides read TGTGCCTGGAGGATGAGTAGCTCCTACGAGCAGTACTTC. This codes for CAWRMSSSYEQYF.

The chain links TRBV19 to TRBJ2-4, with D perhaps matching TRBD2 (5 bases). Trimming cost V 8 bases and J 3 bases, with 14 bases left between them. Germline-derived CDR1 and CDR2 are LNHDA and SQIVND (reference sequence). The CDR3 extends over 14 amino acids. The CDR3 loop is CASASFRGKNIQYF. CDR3 nucleotides: TGTGCCAGTGCGAGCTTCCGGGGCAAAAACATTCAGTACTTC.

V usage is TRBV7-6 and J usage is TRBJ1-6; TRBD1 aligns across 8 bases. This CDR3 is 13 amino acids long. The germline V gene has CDR1 SGHVS and CDR2 FNYEAQ. With 4 bases clipped from V and 14 bases from J, the junction kept 7 bases outside the gene matches. CDR3 loop: CASSSDRDRALHF. In DNA form, the CDR3 reads TGTGCCAGCAGCTCGGACAGGGATCGAGCCCTCCACTTT.

This clone was counted a single time. The J gene is TRBJ2-7, the V gene TRBV4-2, with 8 positions matching TRBD1. V dropped 1 base and J dropped 5; count of bases not matched to a gene: 1. There are 13 residues in the CDR3. CDR1 is LGHNA and CDR2 is YNFKEQ in the germline V gene. The CDR3: CASSQGTGNEQYF. The CDR3 nucleotides read TGTGCCAGCAGCCAAGGGACAGGGAACGAGCAGTACTTC.

The rearrangement joins TRBV7-9 to TRBJ1-1; the D gene is possibly TRBD1 (5 bases). Germline assignment: CDR1 SEHNR and CDR2 FQNEAQ (reference sequence). This CDR3 has 16 residues. Trimming left V 1 base short and J 2 bases short, with 14 bases between. The CDR3 sequence: CASSLVGGVRNTEAFF. DNA of the CDR3: TGTGCCAGCAGCTTAGTGGGGGGAGTTAGAAACACTGAAGCTTTCTTT.

J is TRBJ2-1 and V is TRBV4-1; D might be TRBD1 (6 bases). Germline CDR1 is MGHRA and CDR2 is YSYEKL. This CDR3 contains 15 residues. Trimming removed 1 base from V and 4 bases from J, with 11 bases in between. This CDR3 reads CASSQGGLGYNEQFF. The CDR3, as DNA: TGCGCCAGCAGCCAAGGGGGGCTGGGGTACAATGAGCAGTTCTTC.

The chain recombines TRBV27 with TRBJ1-6; D uncertain. The V end was cut by 6 bases, the J end by 0 bases, with 6 bases between. This CDR3 has 14 amino acids. Germline V CDR1 and CDR2: MNHEY, SMNVEV (reference sequence). This CDR3 is CASRLGSYNSPLHF. CDR3 sequence (DNA): TGTGCCAGCAGACTAGGCTCCTATAATTCACCCCTCCACTTT.

This chain links TRBV4-3 with TRBJ2-7, with 8 nucleotides matching TRBD1. Looked up from germline, CDR1 is LGHNA and CDR2 is YSLEER. CDR3 length: 14 residues. With 0 bases clipped from V and 4 bases from J, the junction kept 2 bases outside the gene matches. Written as DNA, the CDR3 is TGCGCCAGCAGCCAAGATTACAGGGGGTACGAGCAGTACTTC. This sequence encodes CASSQDYRGYEQYF.

The V gene is TRBV6-5, the J gene TRBJ1-2; D is possibly TRBD1 (5 bases). Germline V gene sequence: CDR1 MNHEY, CDR2 SVGAGI. V was pared by 2 bases and J by 2 bases, with 9 bases between. The CDR3 is 14 amino acids. The CDR3 nucleotides read TGTGCCAGCAGTTACGGGGCCCTCAACTATGGCTACACCTTC. This encodes CASSYGALNYGYTF.

The chain combines TRBV28 with TRBJ1-1; D is uncertain. Trimming shortened V by 2 bases and J by 4 bases, and 14 bases separated the two germline ends. CDR3 length equals 15 residues. The germline V gene encodes CDR1 MDHEN and CDR2 SYDVKM. CDR3 DNA sequence: TGTGCCAGCAGTTTAGTGCGAGGGCGTAGCACTGAAGCTTTCTTT. Encoded protein: CASSLVRGRSTEAFF.

The gene calls are TRBV9 and TRBJ1-1, with D perhaps TRBD1 (5 bases). Between the trimmed V and J ends, which lost 0 bases and 5 bases, there was a span of 14 bases. This CDR3 is built from 15 residues. Per the germline V gene, CDR1 is SGDLS and CDR2 is YYNGEE. For the CDR3, the DNA is TGTGCCAGCAGCGTAGATGGCAGGGTGGGGACTGAAGCTTTCTTT. This encodes CASSVDGRVGTEAFF. Drawing the rest from reference TRBV9 and TRBJ1-1, the complete variable domain is DSGVTQTPKHLITATGQRVTLRCSPRSGDLSVYWYQQSLDQGLQFLIQYYNGEERAKGNILERFSAQQFPDLHSELNLSSLELGDSALYFCASSVDGRVGTEAFFGQGTRLTVV.